A single sample is the source of the 10 T cell receptor beta chains below, sequenced in a study of cytomegalovirus exposure and HLA in healthy donors (TCRdb year 2017). The protocol used for the library was the immunoSEQ multiplex PCR assay. The multiplex PCR relied on a mix of 60 forward primers for TCR Vbeta segments and 13 reverse primers for TCR Jbeta segments. TCRdb holds this immuneACCESS table with in-frame rearrangements only. Some clones are missing; in checked studies, unresolved V genes explain under half, and the rest has no known cause. This sample is represented by about 110,000 clones; 70% to 85% of them were singletons. The top ten clones comprise more than 3% of the sample. Input material: PBMCs. Every receptor here comes from a man aged 60-69 years in good health and CMV-seronegative.

The chain joins TRBV2 to TRBJ2-4, with D perhaps matching TRBD1 (6 bases). This CDR3 has 13 amino acids. Germline V gene sequence: CDR1 SNHLY, CDR2 FYNNEI. V lost 5 bases to trimming and J lost 8 bases, with 13 bases between them. The CDR3 protein is CASSSGPGDIQYF. The CDR3 DNA reads as TGTGCCAGCAGTTCGGGACCAGGGGACATTCAGTACTTC.

This rearrangement joins TRBV29-1 to TRBJ1-2; D perhaps matches TRBD1 (6 bases). CDR1 and CDR2 from the germline V gene are SQVTM and ANQGSEA. Trimming pared 6 bases from V and 0 bases from J, leaving 11 bases between. There are 13 residues in the CDR3. The CDR3 sequence: CSVVDSTNYGYTF. CDR3 nucleotide sequence: TGCAGCGTGGTGGACAGCACTAACTATGGCTACACCTTC.

In regard to this clone: The sample holds other DNA sequences that translate to the same CDR3. The J gene is TRBJ1-3, the V gene TRBV19; D not certain. Germline lookup yields CDR1 LNHDA and CDR2 SQIVND (reference sequence). The CDR3 extends over 15 amino acids. V was cut by 0 bases and J by 2 bases, with 8 bases left in between. The CDR3 sequence: CASSIDRSAGNTIYF. The CDR3 DNA sequence: TGTGCCAGTAGTATAGACAGGTCTGCTGGAAACACCATATATTTT.

The chain combines TRBV5-1 with TRBJ1-5; D not certain. The CDR3 loop spans 15 amino acids. Trimming shortened V by 0 bases and J by 2 bases, and 9 bases separated the two germline ends. From germline, CDR1 is SGHRS and CDR2 YFSETQ. CDR3: CASSLGGVGNQPQHF. CDR3 sequence (DNA): TGCGCCAGCAGCTTGGGAGGTGTAGGCAATCAGCCCCAGCATTTT.

The gene calls are TRBV6-5 and TRBJ1-1, with D perhaps TRBD1 (5 bases). V was trimmed by 0 bases and J by 11 bases, leaving 13 bases between them. Germline V lookup: CDR1 MNHEY, CDR2 SVGAGI. The CDR3 runs 13 residues. The CDR3 protein is CASSYSTGVGAFF. In nucleotides, the CDR3 is TGTGCCAGCAGTTACTCCACGGGGGTAGGGGCTTTCTTT.

The chain employs TRBV4-1 and TRBJ1-2; 7 bases agree with TRBD1. The CDR3 extends over 17 amino acids. CDR1 and CDR2 (germline): MGHRA, YSYEKL. J was trimmed by 7 bases and V by 1 base; bases with no gene match: 15. CDR3 sequence: CASSQALQATGVFGYTF. The CDR3 nucleotides are TGCGCCAGCAGCCAAGCCCTTCAGGCCACAGGGGTCTTTGGCTACACCTTC.

The sample holds a few counts of this clone. The gene calls are TRBV25-1 and TRBJ2-7, with 8 bases aligning to TRBD1. CDR3 length equals 13 residues. The trim removed 6 bases at V and 5 bases at J, leaving 6 bases unmatched. CDR1 is MGHDK and CDR2 is SYGVNS in the germline V gene. In nucleotides, the CDR3 is TGTGCCAGCAGCGGTAACAGGGGGAACGAGCAGTACTTC. Translating gives CASSGNRGNEQYF.

The chain has TRBV5-1 and TRBJ2-7, with 10 nucleotides matching TRBD1. With V trimmed by 1 base and J by 4 bases, 5 bases remained unmatched. The CDR3 has 15 residues. The V gene's germline CDR1 is SGHRS and CDR2 YFSETQ. The CDR3 DNA sequence: TGCGCCAGCAGCTTGTCCGGGACAGGGGTATACGAGCAGTACTTC. Its translation is CASSLSGTGVYEQYF. Complete variable domain (other parts from reference TRBV5-1 and TRBJ2-7): KAGVTQTPRYLIKTRGQQVTLSCSPISGHRSVSWYQQTPGQGLQFLFEYFSETQRNKGNFPGRFSGRQFSNSRSEMNVSTLELGDSALYLCASSLSGTGVYEQYFGPGTRLTVT.

V is TRBV7-2 and J is TRBJ1-2; 7 bases agree with TRBD1. The length of the CDR3 is 15 residues. With 5 bases clipped from V and 6 bases from J, the junction kept 12 bases outside the gene matches. Germline V CDR1 and CDR2: SGHTA, FQGNSA. This CDR3 is CASSIPPEGANGYTF. The DNA for the CDR3 is TGTGCCAGCAGCATACCTCCAGAGGGGGCGAATGGCTACACCTTC.

The J gene is TRBJ2-2, the V gene TRBV11-1; 9 bases align to TRBD1. The CDR3 runs to 15 residues. J lost 6 bases, V lost 5 bases, and 7 bases had no gene match. Germline CDR1 SGHAT, CDR2 FQDESV (reference sequence). DNA for the CDR3: TGTGCCAGCAGCCCGGGACAGGGAATTGCCGGGGAGCTGTTTTTT. Amino acid sequence: CASSPGQGIAGELFF.